One and the same sample provided the 5 T cell receptor beta chains below, sequenced in a study of T cell responses to AZD1222 COVID-19 vaccine. The table came from immunoSEQ multiplex PCR; TCRdb's copy has only in-frame clones and leaves some out. The sample yields roughly 90,000 clones, 85% to 95% seen once. Sequencing was performed on peripheral blood, taken on day 0 of MenACWY control vaccination. These receptors were obtained from an adult in good health.

The rearrangement joins TRBV25-1 to TRBJ2-1, with a possible D match to TRBD2 (6 bases). Trimming pared 4 bases from V and 7 bases from J, leaving 23 bases between. The CDR3 spans 17 residues. In germline, CDR1 is MGHDK, CDR2 SYGVNS. CDR3 sequence reads: CASSVPSLASFPNEQFF. The CDR3 coding sequence is TGTGCCAGCAGTGTCCCCAGCCTAGCGAGTTTCCCAAATGAGCAGTTCTTC.

The J gene is TRBJ1-2, the V gene TRBV25-1; D not resolved. CDR1 is MGHDK, CDR2 SYGVNS, per germline. The CDR3 contains 13 residues. V was pared by 4 bases and J by 6 bases, with 12 bases between. CDR3: CASSAGTADGYTF. The CDR3 DNA reads as TGTGCCAGCAGTGCCGGTACGGCGGATGGCTACACCTTC.

V and J are TRBV7-2 and TRBJ2-1; D not certain. V lost 5 bases and J lost 0, with 11 bases in between. This CDR3 is built from 15 residues. Germline V gene sequence: CDR1 SGHTA, CDR2 FQGNSA. The CDR3 spells CASSARGSSYNEQFF. In DNA, the CDR3 is TGTGCCAGCAGCGCCAGAGGCAGCTCCTACAATGAGCAGTTCTTC.

CDR3 coding DNA: TGTGCCAGCTCACCGGACCGGAATAATTCACCCCTCCACTTT. This encodes CASSPDRNNSPLHF. This chain joins TRBV18 and TRBJ1-6; D unclear. Germline-derived CDR1 and CDR2 are KGHSH and LQKENI. The CDR3 covers 14 residues. The germline V and J ends were trimmed by 3 bases and 5 bases, with 8 bases remaining between them.

J is TRBJ2-1 and V is TRBV24-1; 8 bases agree with TRBD2. The J segment lost 8 bases and the V segment lost 0 bases, leaving 11 bases of the junction unmatched. The germline gives CDR1 KGHDR, CDR2 SFDVKD. This CDR3 is 17 amino acids long. The CDR3 protein is CATSDLPSANGGDEQFF. The DNA for the CDR3 is TGTGCCACCAGTGATTTGCCCAGCGCAAACGGGGGGGATGAGCAGTTCTTC.